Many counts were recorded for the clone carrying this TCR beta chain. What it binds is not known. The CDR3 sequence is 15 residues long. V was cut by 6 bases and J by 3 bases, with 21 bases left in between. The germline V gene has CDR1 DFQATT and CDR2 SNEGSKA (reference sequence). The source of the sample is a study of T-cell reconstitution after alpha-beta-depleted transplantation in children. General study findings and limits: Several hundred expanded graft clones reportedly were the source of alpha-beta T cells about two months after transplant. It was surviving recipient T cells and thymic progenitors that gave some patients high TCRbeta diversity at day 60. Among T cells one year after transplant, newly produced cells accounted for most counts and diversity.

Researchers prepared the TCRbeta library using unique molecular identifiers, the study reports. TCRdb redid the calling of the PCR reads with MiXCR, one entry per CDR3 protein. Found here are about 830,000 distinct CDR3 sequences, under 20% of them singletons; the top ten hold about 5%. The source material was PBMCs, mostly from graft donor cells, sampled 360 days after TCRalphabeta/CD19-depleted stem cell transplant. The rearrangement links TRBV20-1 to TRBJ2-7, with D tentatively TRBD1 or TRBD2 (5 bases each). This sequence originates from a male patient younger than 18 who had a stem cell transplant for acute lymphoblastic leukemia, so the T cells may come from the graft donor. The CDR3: CSAGVAAQQFYEQYF. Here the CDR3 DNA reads TGCAGTGCGGGGGTCGCGGCACAACAATTCTACGAGCAGTACTTC.